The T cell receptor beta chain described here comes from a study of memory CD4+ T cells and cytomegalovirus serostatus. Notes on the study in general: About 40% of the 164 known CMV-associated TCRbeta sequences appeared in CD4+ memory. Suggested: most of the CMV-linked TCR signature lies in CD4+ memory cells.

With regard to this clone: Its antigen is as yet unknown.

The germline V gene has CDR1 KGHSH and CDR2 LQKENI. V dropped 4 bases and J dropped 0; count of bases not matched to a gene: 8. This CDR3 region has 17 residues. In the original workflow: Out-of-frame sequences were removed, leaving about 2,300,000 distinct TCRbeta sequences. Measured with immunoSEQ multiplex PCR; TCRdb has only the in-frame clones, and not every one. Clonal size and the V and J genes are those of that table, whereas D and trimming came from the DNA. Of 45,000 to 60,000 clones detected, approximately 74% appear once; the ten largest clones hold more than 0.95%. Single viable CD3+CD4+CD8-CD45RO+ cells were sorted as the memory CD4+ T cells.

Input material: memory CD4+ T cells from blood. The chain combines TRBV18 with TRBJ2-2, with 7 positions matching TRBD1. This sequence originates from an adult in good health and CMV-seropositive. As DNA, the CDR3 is TGTGCCAGCTCACTCGGATTCGGGACAGCGAACACCGGGGAGCTGTTTTTT. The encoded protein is CASSLGFGTANTGELFF.